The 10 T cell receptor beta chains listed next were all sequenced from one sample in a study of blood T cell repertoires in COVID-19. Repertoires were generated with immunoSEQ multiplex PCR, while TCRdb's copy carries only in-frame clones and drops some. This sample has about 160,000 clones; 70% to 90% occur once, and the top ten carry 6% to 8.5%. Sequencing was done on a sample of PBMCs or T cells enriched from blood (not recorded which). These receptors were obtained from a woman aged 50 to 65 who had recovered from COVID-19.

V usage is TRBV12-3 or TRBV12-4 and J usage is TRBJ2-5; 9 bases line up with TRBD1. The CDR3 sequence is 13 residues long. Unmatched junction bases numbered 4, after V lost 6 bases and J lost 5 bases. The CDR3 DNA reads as TGTGCCAGCAGCCGGGACAGGGCTGAGACCCAGTACTTC. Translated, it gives CASSRDRAETQYF.

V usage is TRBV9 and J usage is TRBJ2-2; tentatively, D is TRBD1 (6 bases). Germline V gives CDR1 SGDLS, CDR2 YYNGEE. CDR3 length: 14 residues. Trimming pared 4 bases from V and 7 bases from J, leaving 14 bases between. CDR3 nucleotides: TGTGCCAGCAGCCCCAGGACAGTAGGCGGGGAGCTGTTTTTT. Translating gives CASSPRTVGGELFF. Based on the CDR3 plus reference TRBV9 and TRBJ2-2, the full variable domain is DSGVTQTPKHLITATGQRVTLRCSPRSGDLSVYWYQQSLDQGLQFLIQYYNGEERAKGNILERFSAQQFPDLHSELNLSSLELGDSALYFCASSPRTVGGELFFGEGSRLTVL.

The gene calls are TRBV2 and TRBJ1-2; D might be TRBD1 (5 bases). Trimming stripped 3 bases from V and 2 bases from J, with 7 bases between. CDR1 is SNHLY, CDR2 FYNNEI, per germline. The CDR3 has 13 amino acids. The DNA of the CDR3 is TGTGCCAGCAGTGAGGGGCAGAACTATGGCTACACCTTC. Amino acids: CASSEGQNYGYTF.

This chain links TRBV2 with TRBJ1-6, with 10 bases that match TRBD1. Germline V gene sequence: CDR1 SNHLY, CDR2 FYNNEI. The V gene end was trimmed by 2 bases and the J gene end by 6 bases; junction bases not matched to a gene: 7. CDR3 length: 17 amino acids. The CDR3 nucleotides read TGTGCCAGCAGTGAATTAACAGGACAGGGGGGTAATTCACCCCTCCACTTT. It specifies CASSELTGQGGNSPLHF.

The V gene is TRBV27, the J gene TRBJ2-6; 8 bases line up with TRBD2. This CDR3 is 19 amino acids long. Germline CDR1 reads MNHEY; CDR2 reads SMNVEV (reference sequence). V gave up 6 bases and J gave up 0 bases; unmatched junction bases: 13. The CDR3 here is CASRTFTGTRVSGANVLTF. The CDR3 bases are TGTGCCAGCAGAACCTTCACCGGGACTAGGGTCTCTGGGGCCAACGTCCTGACTTTC.

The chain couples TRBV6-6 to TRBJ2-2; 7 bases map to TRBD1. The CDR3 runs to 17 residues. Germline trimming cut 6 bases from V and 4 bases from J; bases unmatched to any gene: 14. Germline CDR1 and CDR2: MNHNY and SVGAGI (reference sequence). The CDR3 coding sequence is TGTGCCAGCAGCCGACGCCCGACAGGGCTCGTCACCGGGGAGCTGTTTTTT. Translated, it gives CASSRRPTGLVTGELFF.

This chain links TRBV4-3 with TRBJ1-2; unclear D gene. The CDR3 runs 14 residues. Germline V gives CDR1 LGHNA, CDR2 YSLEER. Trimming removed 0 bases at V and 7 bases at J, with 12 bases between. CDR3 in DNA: TGCGCCAGCAGCCAAGATGGGGAGGGAGGTGGCTACACCTTC. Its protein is CASSQDGEGGGYTF.

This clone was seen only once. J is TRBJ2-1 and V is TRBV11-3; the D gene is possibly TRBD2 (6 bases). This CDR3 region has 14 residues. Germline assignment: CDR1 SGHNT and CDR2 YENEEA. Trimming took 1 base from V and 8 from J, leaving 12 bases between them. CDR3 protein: CASSLVASADEQFF. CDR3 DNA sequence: TGTGCCAGCAGCTTAGTTGCTAGCGCCGATGAGCAGTTCTTC.

The CDR3 DNA is TGTGCCAGCAGCCGACAGGGCGGCAATCAGCCCCAGCATTTT. This sequence encodes CASSRQGGNQPQHF. This chain uses TRBV6-5 with TRBJ1-5; TRBD1 matches at 7 bases. Germline assignment: CDR1 MNHEY and CDR2 SVGAGI. The CDR3 has 14 residues. V lost 6 bases and J lost 2; bases outside the gene matches: 4.

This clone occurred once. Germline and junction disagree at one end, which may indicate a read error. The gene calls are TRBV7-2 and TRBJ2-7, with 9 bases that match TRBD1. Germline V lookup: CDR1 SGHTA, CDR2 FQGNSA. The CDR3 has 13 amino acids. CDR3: CASSAGTGLEEYF. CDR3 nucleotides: TGTGCCAGCAGCGCGGGGACAGGGCTCGAGGAGTACTTC.